This passage covers 27 T cell receptor beta chains from one sample sequenced in a study of response to subunit inactivated influenza vaccine. A single record per CDR3 protein comes from TCRdb applying MiXCR to the RT-PCR reads. The sample lists approximately 490,000 distinct CDR3 sequences, approximately 7.2% occurring once. The material sequenced was PBMCs from blood, taken less than 30 months after vaccination. The source is a man between 50 and 69 years old who received an inactivated influenza vaccine.

The chain has TRBV28 and TRBJ1-6; 8 bases match TRBD1. Germline V gene sequence: CDR1 MDHEN, CDR2 SYDVKM. V lost 9 bases, J lost 2 bases, and 27 bases stayed unmatched. CDR3 length equals 22 residues. Here the CDR3 reads CARLNRQGAHIWRFTYNSPLHF. The CDR3 bases are TGTGCCAGGCTAAATAGGCAGGGGGCGCACATTTGGAGATTCACCTATAATTCACCCCTCCACTTT.

The chain couples TRBV6-2 or TRBV6-3 to TRBJ2-3, with 7 nucleotides matching TRBD2. Germline values: CDR1 MNHEY, CDR2 SVGEGT. There are 15 residues in the CDR3. The J segment lost 7 bases and the V segment lost 3 bases, leaving 10 bases of the junction unmatched. This chain's CDR3 is CASSYLAGERNTQYF. As DNA, the CDR3 is TGTGCCAGCAGTTATTTGGCGGGAGAGAGGAATACGCAGTATTTT.

J is TRBJ2-7 and V is TRBV12-3 or TRBV12-4; D is possibly TRBD1 (6 bases). V was trimmed by 4 bases and J by 2 bases, leaving 12 bases between them. This CDR3 is built from 14 residues. The CDR3 region has the DNA TGTGCCAGCAGTTCCCAGGACAGACCCTACGAGCAGTACTTC. Its translation: CASSSQDRPYEQYF.

This clonotype has a handful of counts. The chain links TRBV12-3 or TRBV12-4 to TRBJ2-1; possible D gene TRBD2, 7 bases. The CDR3 extends over 15 amino acids. Between the trimmed V and J ends, which lost 7 bases and 1 base, there was a span of 14 bases. This CDR3 is CASTRAGASYNEQFF. As DNA, the CDR3 is TGTGCCAGCACCCGGGCGGGGGCGTCCTACAATGAGCAGTTCTTC.

This clonotype was seen a few times. The chain recombines TRBV6-1 with TRBJ2-6; D remains ambiguous. The ends were cut back, 7 bases at V and 0 bases at J, with 13 bases in the middle. CDR1 MNHNS and CDR2 SASEGT come from the germline V gene. The CDR3 runs 16 residues. The CDR3 protein is CASTSGQSSGANVLTF. CDR3 DNA sequence: TGTGCCAGCACCTCTGGGCAGAGCTCTGGGGCCAACGTCCTGACTTTC.

This clonotype appeared a few times. This chain links TRBV3-1 with TRBJ1-2; D gene uncertain. V was clipped by 8 bases and J by 8 bases, with 21 bases between them. Germline lookup yields CDR1 LGHDT and CDR2 YNNKEL (reference sequence). CDR3 length: 14 residues. The CDR3 is CASGSLLGSWGYTF. Written as DNA, the CDR3 is TGTGCCAGCGGATCCCTGCTCGGTTCGTGGGGCTACACCTTC.

This clonotype has ten or more counts. The chain has TRBV5-1 and TRBJ2-3, with TRBD1 as a possible D gene (6 bases). This CDR3 has 14 residues. Trimming took 4 bases from V and 2 from J, leaving 11 bases between them. Germline CDR1 and CDR2: SGHRS and YFSETQ. The CDR3 protein is CASSLRTATDTQYF. Written as DNA, the CDR3 is TGCGCCAGCAGCCTTCGGACAGCCACAGATACGCAGTATTTT.

This clonotype was seen only a few times. V and J are TRBV6-5 and TRBJ1-2; no firm D call. The length of the CDR3 is 14 residues. Trimming took off 2 bases at V and 6 bases at J, with 13 bases between the two ends. CDR1 MNHEY and CDR2 SVGAGI come from the germline V gene. The CDR3 loop is CASSYDVRGHGYTF. As DNA, the CDR3 is TGTGCCAGCAGTTACGACGTACGAGGCCATGGCTACACCTTC.

This clonotype has more than one count but fewer than ten. The genes are TRBV20-1 and TRBJ2-7; D is perhaps TRBD1 (5 bases). The CDR3 is 14 residues long. From germline, CDR1 is DFQATT and CDR2 SNEGSKA (reference sequence). V was clipped by 0 bases and J by 5 bases, with 14 bases between them. CDR3 protein: CSARDAQGYDEQYF. CDR3 bases: TGCAGTGCTAGAGATGCCCAGGGTTACGACGAGCAGTACTTC.

The CDR3 DNA sequence: TGTGCCGGGGGACAGGGGAACACCGGGGAGCTGTTTTTT. Protein sequence: CAGGQGNTGELFF. The chain is built from TRBV13 and TRBJ2-2; TRBD1 aligns across 9 bases. CDR1 and CDR2 from the germline V gene are PRHDT and FYEKMQ (reference sequence). This CDR3 has 13 amino acids. Losses at the gene ends were 11 bases for V and 1 base for J; bases not matched to a gene: 2.

Ten or more counts support this clonotype. V usage is TRBV6-1 and J usage is TRBJ2-7; 10 bases are shared with TRBD1. The trim removed 5 bases at V and 4 bases at J, leaving 8 bases unmatched. Germline V gene sequence: CDR1 MNHNS, CDR2 SASEGT. The CDR3 is 15 amino acids. The CDR3 loop reads CASSLGTGVYYEQYF. CDR3 coding DNA: TGTGCCAGCAGTCTGGGGACAGGGGTTTATTACGAGCAGTACTTC.

V is TRBV12-3 or TRBV12-4 and J is TRBJ2-1, with TRBD2 matching over 16 bases. This CDR3 is built from 17 residues. Unmatched junction bases numbered 11, after V lost 3 bases and J lost 12 bases. This CDR3 is CASSFSSGLAGGPGQFF. CDR3 nucleotide sequence: TGTGCCAGCAGTTTCTCCTCGGGACTAGCGGGGGGGCCGGGGCAGTTCTTC.

The chain uses TRBV4-1 and TRBJ2-7; 8 bases map to TRBD1. V was clipped by 3 bases and J by 3 bases; unmatched bases: 7. In germline, CDR1 is MGHRA, CDR2 YSYEKL. CDR3 length: 15 residues. CDR3 nucleotide sequence: TGCGCCAGCAGCCAGGACAGGGTGCCGTACTACGAGCAGTACTTC. This codes for CASSQDRVPYYEQYF.

The rearrangement uses TRBV4-1 and TRBJ1-2; possible D gene TRBD1, 5 bases. V lost 6 bases to trimming and J lost 4 bases, with 15 bases between them. There are 14 residues in the CDR3. Germline CDR1 and CDR2: MGHRA and YSYEKL. This CDR3 reads CASRPHGGGYGYTF. CDR3 coding DNA: TGCGCCAGCAGACCGCACGGCGGGGGCTATGGCTACACCTTC.

In this sample, this clonotype turned up a few times. The J gene is TRBJ2-5, the V gene TRBV20-1; the D gene could be TRBD1 or TRBD2 (5 bases each). The V end was cut by 1 base, the J end by 1 base, with 13 bases between. This CDR3 has 15 amino acids. Germline CDR1 and CDR2: DFQATT and SNEGSKA (reference sequence). The CDR3 spells CSARGYLGVQETQYF. In DNA, the CDR3 is TGCAGTGCTAGAGGCTATTTGGGGGTCCAAGAGACCCAGTACTTC.

This clonotype has more than one count but fewer than ten. The V and J genes are TRBV14 and TRBJ2-7, with 7 bases fitting TRBD2. Germline CDR1 SGHDN, CDR2 FVKESK. This CDR3 is built from 16 residues. V dropped 4 bases and J dropped 6; count of bases not matched to a gene: 15. The chain's CDR3 is CASSRREGVSRLEQYF. CDR3 DNA sequence: TGTGCCAGCAGCCGAAGGGAGGGAGTAAGCCGGCTCGAGCAGTACTTC.

V and J are TRBV28 and TRBJ2-7; 9 nucleotides match TRBD2. The CDR3 has 14 amino acids. The germline gives CDR1 MDHEN, CDR2 SYDVKM. V was pared by 4 bases and J by 4 bases, with 5 bases of the junction left unmatched. The CDR3, as DNA: TGTGCCAGCAGTTGGTCTAGCGGGATGTACGAGCAGTACTTC. It yields the protein CASSWSSGMYEQYF. The full variable domain, in which reference TRBV28 and TRBJ2-7 provide the parts outside the CDR3, is DVKVTQSSRYLVKRTGEKVFLECVQDMDHENMFWYRQDPGLGLRLIYFSYDVKMKEKGDIPEGYSVSREKKERFSLILESASTNQTSMYLCASSWSSGMYEQYFGPGTRLTVT.

This clonotype was seen ten or more times. V gene TRBV4-1 combines with J gene TRBJ2-5, with D possibly matching TRBD1 (6 bases). The V gene's germline CDR1 is MGHRA and CDR2 YSYEKL. With 3 bases removed from V and 4 bases from J, the gap between germline ends came to 15 bases. CDR3 size: 15 residues. CDR3 loop: CASSHAGAHGETQYF. CDR3 coding DNA: TGCGCCAGCAGCCACGCAGGGGCCCACGGAGAGACCCAGTACTTC.

This clonotype was observed a few times. The chain uses TRBV4-1 and TRBJ2-1; no clear D. Trimming left V 1 base short and J 8 bases short, with 15 bases between. CDR3 length: 15 amino acids. Germline loops: CDR1 MGHRA, CDR2 YSYEKL. This chain's CDR3 is CASSQGVRAFDEQFF. CDR3 DNA sequence: TGCGCCAGCAGCCAAGGGGTGCGAGCGTTCGATGAGCAGTTCTTC.

This clonotype has ten or more counts. J is TRBJ2-5 and V is TRBV6-1; the D gene is possibly TRBD2 (5 bases). There are 13 residues in the CDR3. V lost 6 bases, J lost 2 bases, and 10 bases lay in between. CDR1 is MNHNS, CDR2 SASEGT, per germline. CDR3: CASRGRGQETQYF. CDR3 bases: TGTGCCAGCAGAGGACGAGGGCAAGAGACCCAGTACTTC.

The chain carries TRBV12-3 or TRBV12-4 and TRBJ2-3; perhaps D is TRBD1 or TRBD2 (5 bases each). The CDR3 sequence is 15 residues long. V lost 5 bases to trimming and J lost 4 bases, with 16 bases between them. This chain's CDR3 is CASSHGASSPDTQYF. Written as DNA, the CDR3 is TGTGCCAGCAGTCACGGGGCTAGCAGCCCAGATACGCAGTATTTT.

This clonotype was seen more than once but under ten times. The gene calls are TRBV2 and TRBJ2-5; 7 bases map to TRBD2. CDR1 is SNHLY and CDR2 is FYNNEI in the germline V gene. This CDR3 contains 15 residues. V gave up 1 base and J gave up 1 base; unmatched junction bases: 3. The CDR3, as DNA: TGTGCCAGCAGTGAAGAGGCTAGCGGCCAAGAGACCCAGTACTTC. It translates to CASSEEASGQETQYF. Full variable domain (missing parts from reference TRBV2 and TRBJ2-5): EPEVTQTPSHQVTQMGQEVILRCVPISNHLYFYWYRQILGQKVEFLVSFYNNEISEKSEIFDDQFSVERPDGSNFTLKIRSTKLEDSAMYFCASSEEASGQETQYFGPGTRLLVL.

Regarding this clonotype: This may be a read error: a much more frequent sequence differs by one nucleotide. The V gene is TRBV12-3 or TRBV12-4, the J gene TRBJ1-2; 7 nucleotides agree with TRBD1. The CDR3 runs 13 residues. The CDR3 nucleotides are TGTGCCAGCAGTCAGGGGGGTAACTATGGCTACATCTTC. Amino acid sequence: CASSQGGNYGYIF.

This clonotype was detected many times. The chain couples TRBV9 to TRBJ2-7; D uncertain. V lost 0 bases, J lost 2 bases, and 9 bases lay in between. The CDR3 length is 14 residues. Germline V CDR1 and CDR2: SGDLS, YYNGEE. The CDR3 region is CASSVARETYEQYF. The DNA for the CDR3 is TGTGCCAGCAGCGTAGCGCGCGAAACCTACGAGCAGTACTTC. Drawing the rest from reference TRBV9 and TRBJ2-7, the complete variable domain is DSGVTQTPKHLITATGQRVTLRCSPRSGDLSVYWYQQSLDQGLQFLIQYYNGEERAKGNILERFSAQQFPDLHSELNLSSLELGDSALYFCASSVARETYEQYFGPGTRLTVT.

This clonotype was seen more than once but under ten times. The chain combines TRBV3-1 with TRBJ1-2, with D maybe TRBD1 (6 bases). CDR3 size: 15 residues. V was pared by 1 base and J by 3 bases, with 12 bases between. Per the germline V gene, CDR1 is LGHDT and CDR2 is YNNKEL (reference sequence). The CDR3 nucleotides read TGTGCCAGCAGCCAAGGGACAGAGATCCACTATGGCTACACCTTC. This sequence encodes CASSQGTEIHYGYTF.

This sequence joins TRBV5-6 and TRBJ2-4; maybe TRBD1 (6 bases). The CDR3 extends over 13 amino acids. Germline V gene lookup returns CDR1 SGHDT and CDR2 YYEEEE. Trimming pared 4 bases from V and 9 bases from J, leaving 14 bases between. The CDR3 DNA is TGTGCCAGCAGCCCCGGGACACTCGGCATTCAGTACTTC. Protein: CASSPGTLGIQYF.

The gene calls are TRBV14 and TRBJ1-1; D is undetermined. Per the germline V gene, CDR1 is SGHDN and CDR2 is FVKESK. The CDR3 has 14 residues. The V gene lost 4 bases and the J gene lost 4 bases, with 13 bases spanning the gap. In DNA, the CDR3 is TGTGCCAGCAGCCGAGCGATGGGGAGCACTGAAGCTTTCTTT. As protein: CASSRAMGSTEAFF.